Below, 26 T cell receptor beta chains from the same sample are listed, as sequenced in a study of shared clonotypes between healthy human individuals. Only in-frame clones appear in the TCRdb table, and some are missing; sequencing was by immunoSEQ multiplex PCR. The sample yields some 1,600,000 clones, 98% seen once. The specimen was naive CD4+ T cells sorted from blood. Subset specified: CD45RA+ positively selected. The source is a man aged 25 to 40 in good health.

Here the CDR3 reads CASRRGTGIYEQYF. CDR3 nucleotides: TGTGCCAGCAGACGAGGGACAGGGATCTACGAGCAGTACTTC. This sequence joins TRBV28 and TRBJ2-7, with 9 bases lining up with TRBD1. Looked up from germline, CDR1 is MDHEN and CDR2 is SYDVKM. V gave up 6 bases and J gave up 3 bases; unmatched junction bases: 6. The CDR3 consists of 14 residues.

The chain uses TRBV10-1 and TRBJ2-5; 8 nucleotides align to TRBD1. The J segment lost 2 bases and the V segment lost 10 bases, leaving 9 bases of the junction unmatched. Per germline, CDR1 WNHNN and CDR2 SYGVQD (reference sequence). The length of the CDR3 is 14 residues. The CDR3 region is CATPGQVKQETQYF. The CDR3 DNA is TGCGCCACTCCGGGACAGGTTAAACAAGAGACCCAGTACTTC.

The gene calls are TRBV19 and TRBJ2-7; D call uncertain. The CDR3 is 14 residues long. In germline, CDR1 is LNHDA, CDR2 SQIVND (reference sequence). V was pared by 6 bases and J by 2 bases, with 14 bases between. The CDR3 DNA sequence: TGTGCCAGTAGCCCATTCCCGCCCCCCTACGAGCAGTACTTC. It specifies CASSPFPPPYEQYF.

This chain uses TRBV27 with TRBJ1-4; the match to TRBD1 covers 10 bases. Germline loops: CDR1 MNHEY, CDR2 SMNVEV (reference sequence). The CDR3 has 15 amino acids. J was trimmed by 6 bases and V by 5 bases; bases with no gene match: 6. The chain's CDR3 is CASSPKGQGYEKLFF. The DNA for the CDR3 is TGTGCCAGCAGTCCAAAGGGACAGGGGTATGAAAAACTGTTTTTT. Full variable domain (outside the CDR3, taken from reference TRBV27 and TRBJ1-4): EAQVTQNPRYLITVTGKKLTVTCSQNMNHEYMSWYRQDPGLGLRQIYYSMNVEVTDKGDVPEGYKVSRKEKRNFPLILESPSPNQTSLYFCASSPKGQGYEKLFFGSGTQLSVL.

This sequence joins TRBV6-1 and TRBJ2-2, with 9 bases lining up with TRBD2. Germline V gene sequence: CDR1 MNHNS, CDR2 SASEGT. Trimming took 4 bases from V and 1 from J; bases not matched to a gene: 7. CDR3 length: 17 amino acids. The CDR3 here is CASSVVSGSLNTGELFF. The DNA of the CDR3 is TGTGCCAGCAGTGTGGTTAGCGGGAGCTTGAACACCGGGGAGCTGTTTTTT.

The J gene is TRBJ2-5, the V gene TRBV2, with 14 bases fitting TRBD2. The CDR3 has 18 amino acids. Trimming took 3 bases from V and 5 from J; bases not matched to a gene: 11. Germline lookup yields CDR1 SNHLY and CDR2 FYNNEI. In DNA form, the CDR3 reads TGTGCCAGCAGTGACTATCGACTAGCGGGAGGGCCGGGTGAGACCCAGTACTTC. Protein product: CASSDYRLAGGPGETQYF. Full variable domain (rest looked up from reference TRBV2 and TRBJ2-5): EPEVTQTPSHQVTQMGQEVILRCVPISNHLYFYWYRQILGQKVEFLVSFYNNEISEKSEIFDDQFSVERPDGSNFTLKIRSTKLEDSAMYFCASSDYRLAGGPGETQYFGPGTRLLVL.

The V and J genes are TRBV10-2 and TRBJ1-5; the D is unclear. The CDR3 runs 13 residues. Trimming cost V 5 bases and J 5 bases, with 10 bases left between them. Germline CDR1 reads WSHSY; CDR2 reads SAAADI. As DNA, the CDR3 is TGCGCCAGCAGTAGCCAGCTCGATCAGCCCCAGCATTTT. It specifies CASSSQLDQPQHF.

CDR3 region: CATSREHTGNIQYF. CDR3 coding DNA: TGTGCCACCAGCAGAGAGCACACAGGAAACATTCAGTACTTC. The chain recombines TRBV15 with TRBJ2-4; the D gene is possibly TRBD1 (5 bases). V lost 0 bases and J 6 bases, leaving 9 bases between the germline ends. The CDR3 is 14 amino acids. Germline lookup yields CDR1 LNHNV and CDR2 YYDKDF (reference sequence).

This sequence joins TRBV5-6 and TRBJ2-5, with TRBD2 identical over 13 bases. J gave up 5 bases and V 0 bases, and 10 bases lay outside the gene matches. The CDR3 is 18 residues long. Looked up from germline, CDR1 is SGHDT and CDR2 is YYEEEE. DNA for the CDR3: TGTGCCAGCAGCTTGGGACCCGGACTAGCGGGAGTTGGGGAGACCCAGTACTTC. This gives the protein CASSLGPGLAGVGETQYF.

V usage is TRBV7-2 and J usage is TRBJ1-1, with TRBD1 as a possible D gene (5 bases). CDR1 is SGHTA and CDR2 is FQGNSA in the germline V gene. Trimming removed 1 base from V and 0 bases from J, with 12 bases in between. The CDR3 consists of 16 residues. The CDR3 nucleotides read TGTGCCAGCAGCTTAGAACAGGCCGGCATGAACACTGAAGCTTTCTTT. Translated, it gives CASSLEQAGMNTEAFF.

The table lists this clone with a count of one. This same CDR3 is encoded by further DNA sequences in the sample. In DNA form, the CDR3 reads TGCGCCAGCAGCTTGGGAGGCTTCACAGATACGCAGTATTTT. This sequence encodes CASSLGGFTDTQYF. This rearrangement joins TRBV5-1 to TRBJ2-3; D is ambiguous. This CDR3 contains 14 residues. The germline V gene has CDR1 SGHRS and CDR2 YFSETQ. V was shortened by 0 bases and J by 2 bases, with 7 bases between the two germline ends.

V gene TRBV19 combines with J gene TRBJ2-1; TRBD2 is a possible D gene (5 bases). V gave up 4 bases and J gave up 5 bases, with 12 bases separating them. The CDR3 loop spans 14 amino acids. Germline V lookup: CDR1 LNHDA, CDR2 SQIVND (reference sequence). CDR3 protein: CASSKRTFDNEQFF. CDR3 nucleotides: TGTGCCAGTAGTAAGAGGACTTTCGACAATGAGCAGTTCTTC.

This chain uses TRBV11-2 with TRBJ2-7; TRBD1 aligns across 11 bases. V gave up 5 bases and J gave up 3 bases; unmatched junction bases: 9. There are 16 residues in the CDR3. CDR1 and CDR2 (germline): SGHAT, FQNNGV. The CDR3 DNA is TGTGCCAGCAGCCGACACGGGACAGGGGGTTTCTACGAGCAGTACTTC. Its translation: CASSRHGTGGFYEQYF. Complete variable domain (other parts from reference TRBV11-2 and TRBJ2-7): EAGVAQSPRYKIIEKRQSVAFWCNPISGHATLYWYQQILGQGPKLLIQFQNNGVVDDSQLPKDRFSAERLKGVDSTLKIQPAKLEDSAVYLCASSRHGTGGFYEQYFGPGTRLTVT.

For this clone: The sample contains more than one DNA sequence encoding this CDR3. The chain joins TRBV18 to TRBJ2-5; D remains unclear. Per the germline V gene, CDR1 is KGHSH and CDR2 is LQKENI. Deletions cut 0 bases from V and 1 base from J, with 6 bases between. There are 14 residues in the CDR3. The CDR3 here is CASSPPGSQETQYF. DNA for the CDR3: TGTGCCAGCTCACCACCGGGCAGCCAAGAGACCCAGTACTTC.

This sequence joins TRBV2 and TRBJ1-1; the match to TRBD1 covers 10 bases. V shed 6 bases and J 7 bases; nucleotides not matched to a gene: 11. Germline CDR1 reads SNHLY; CDR2 reads FYNNEI. The CDR3 contains 15 residues. Written as DNA, the CDR3 is TGTGCCAGCAGCAGCCGCCCGGGACAGGGGAATGAAGCTTTCTTT. This codes for CASSSRPGQGNEAFF.

The chain couples TRBV7-2 to TRBJ2-3; D may match TRBD1 or TRBD2 (5 bases each). The germline V gene has CDR1 SGHTA and CDR2 FQGNSA. Trimming removed 2 bases at V and 1 base at J, with 7 bases between. The CDR3 is 14 amino acids. The CDR3 protein is CASSLQGGTDTQYF. DNA for the CDR3: TGTGCCAGCAGCTTACAGGGAGGCACAGATACGCAGTATTTT.

The chain is built from TRBV9 and TRBJ2-1, with D possibly TRBD2 on 6 matching bases. Germline V gives CDR1 SGDLS, CDR2 YYNGEE. The CDR3 is made up of 16 amino acids. The V gene lost 1 base and the J gene lost 3 bases, with 14 bases spanning the gap. The CDR3 bases are TGTGCCAGCAGCGTATTTGCAGCGGGCCGCTACAATGAGCAGTTCTTC. This codes for CASSVFAAGRYNEQFF.

A note on this clone: At the DNA level, this CDR3 is encoded by other sequences in the same sample as well. The chain is built from TRBV18 and TRBJ2-3; TRBD2 agrees at 8 bases. The CDR3 is 15 amino acids. The germline gives CDR1 KGHSH, CDR2 LQKENI. The trim removed 3 bases at V and 2 bases at J, leaving 4 bases unmatched. The CDR3 here is CASSPLAGLTDTQYF. For the CDR3, the DNA is TGTGCCAGCTCACCTCTAGCGGGCCTCACAGATACGCAGTATTTT.

V gene TRBV5-1 combines with J gene TRBJ1-4; tentative D call: TRBD1 (6 bases). CDR3 size: 16 residues. V lost 7 bases and J lost 8, with 24 bases in between. The germline V gene has CDR1 SGHRS and CDR2 YFSETQ. Here the CDR3 reads CASQEGQNIKGEKLFF. As DNA, the CDR3 is TGCGCCAGCCAAGAAGGACAGAACATCAAGGGGGAAAAACTGTTTTTT.

V usage is TRBV5-5 and J usage is TRBJ2-3; TRBD1 is a possible D gene (7 bases). The V end was cut by 2 bases, the J end by 4 bases, with 14 bases between. CDR3 length equals 15 residues. The germline V gene has CDR1 SGHKS and CDR2 YYEKEE (reference sequence). Here the CDR3 DNA reads TGTGCCAGCAGCTTTCAAGGCAGGGGGGCAGATACGCAGTATTTT. Translated: CASSFQGRGADTQYF.

V usage is TRBV20-1 and J usage is TRBJ1-4; D remains ambiguous. There are 10 residues in the CDR3. V lost 6 bases, J lost 6 bases, and 5 bases lay in between. Germline values: CDR1 DFQATT, CDR2 SNEGSKA (reference sequence). The CDR3 nucleotides read TGCAGTGCCATACATGAAAAACTGTTTTTT. Amino acids: CSAIHEKLFF.

The V and J genes are TRBV19 and TRBJ2-4; unclear D gene. V lost 5 bases to trimming and J lost 0 bases, with 8 bases between them. CDR3 size: 14 residues. CDR1 is LNHDA and CDR2 is SQIVND in the germline V gene (reference sequence). CDR3: CASSEQLAKNIQYF. The DNA of the CDR3 is TGTGCCAGTAGTGAACAGTTAGCCAAAAACATTCAGTACTTC.

CDR3 nucleotides: TGCGCCAGCAGCCATAACCTTACCGGGACAGGGACCTACAATGAGCAGTTCTTC. This gives the protein CASSHNLTGTGTYNEQFF. This chain connects TRBV5-1 to TRBJ2-1, with 9 bases lining up with TRBD1. The V and J ends lost 4 bases and 2 bases, in that order; junction bases with no gene match: 13. This CDR3 region has 18 residues. The germline CDR1 and CDR2 sequences are SGHRS and YFSETQ.

This chain joins TRBV5-1 and TRBJ2-2; 7 bases agree with TRBD1. The CDR3 runs 15 residues. The V gene end was trimmed by 0 bases and the J gene end by 5 bases; junction bases not matched to a gene: 4. Germline loops: CDR1 SGHRS, CDR2 YFSETQ. DNA of the CDR3: TGCGCCAGCAGCTTGGAGACAGGGCCTACCGGGGAGCTGTTTTTT. As protein: CASSLETGPTGELFF.

This sequence joins TRBV11-3 and TRBJ2-6, with D unclear. Germline CDR1 SGHNT, CDR2 YENEEA. The length of the CDR3 is 19 residues. Trimming removed 2 bases from V and 1 base from J, with 18 bases in between. CDR3 bases: TGTGCCAGCAGCTTAAGTATTGAGAAAAAATTATCTGGGGCCAACGTCCTGACTTTC. As protein: CASSLSIEKKLSGANVLTF.

This clone was observed a single time. The chain carries TRBV7-8 and TRBJ1-2, with D maybe TRBD1 (5 bases). This CDR3 comprises 17 residues. Trimming removed 5 bases at V and 0 bases at J, with 19 bases between. The germline V gene has CDR1 SGHVS and CDR2 FQNEAQ. This CDR3 reads CASSLPRERDSNYGYTF. In DNA form, the CDR3 reads TGTGCCAGCAGCCTCCCCCGAGAAAGGGACTCTAACTATGGCTACACCTTC.